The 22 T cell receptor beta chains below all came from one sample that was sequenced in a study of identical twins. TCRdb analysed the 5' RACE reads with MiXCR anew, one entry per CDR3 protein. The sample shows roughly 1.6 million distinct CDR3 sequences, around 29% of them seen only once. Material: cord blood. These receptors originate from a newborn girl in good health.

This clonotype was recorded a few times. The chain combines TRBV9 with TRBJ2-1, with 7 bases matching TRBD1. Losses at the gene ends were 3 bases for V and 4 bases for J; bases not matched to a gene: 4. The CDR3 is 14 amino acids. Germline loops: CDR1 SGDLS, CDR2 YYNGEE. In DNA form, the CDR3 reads TGTGCCAGCAGCGCGGGGACAGATTACAATGAGCAGTTCTTC. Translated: CASSAGTDYNEQFF.

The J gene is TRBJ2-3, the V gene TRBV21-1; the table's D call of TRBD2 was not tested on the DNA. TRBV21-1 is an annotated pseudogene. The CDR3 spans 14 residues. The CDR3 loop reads CVSSLGEGTDTQYF. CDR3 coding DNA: TGTGTCAGCAGCCTAGGGGAGGGGACAGATACGCAGTATTTT.

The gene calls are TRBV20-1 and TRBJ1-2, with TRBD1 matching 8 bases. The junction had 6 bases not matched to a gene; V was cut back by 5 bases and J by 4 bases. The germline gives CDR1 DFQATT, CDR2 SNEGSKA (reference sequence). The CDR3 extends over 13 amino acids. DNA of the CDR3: TGCAGTGCTGTAACAGGGGGTGGCTATGGCTACACCTTC. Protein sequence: CSAVTGGGYGYTF.

Written as DNA, the CDR3 is TGTGCCAGCAGCCCTCGGGGGGCCAGGAAGAATGAGCAGTACTTC. It yields the protein CASSPRGARKNEQYF. V and J are TRBV7-2 and TRBJ2-7, with D perhaps matching TRBD2 (7 bases). Trimming stripped 5 bases from V and 7 bases from J, with 21 bases between. Germline lookup yields CDR1 SGHTA and CDR2 FQGNSA. The CDR3 has 15 residues.

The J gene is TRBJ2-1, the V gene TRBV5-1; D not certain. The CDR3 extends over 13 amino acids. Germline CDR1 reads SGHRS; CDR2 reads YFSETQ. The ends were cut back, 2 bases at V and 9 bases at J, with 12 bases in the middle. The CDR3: CASSFGHMGEQFF. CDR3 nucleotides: TGCGCCAGCAGCTTTGGGCACATGGGTGAGCAGTTCTTC.

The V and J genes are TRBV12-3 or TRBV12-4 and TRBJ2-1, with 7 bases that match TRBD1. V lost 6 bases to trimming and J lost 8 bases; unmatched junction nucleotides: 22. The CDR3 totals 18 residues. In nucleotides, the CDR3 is TGTGCCAGCAGAATAGGACCCGATAGAGGGGGCGCGGAAGATGAGCAGTTCTTC. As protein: CASRIGPDRGGAEDEQFF.

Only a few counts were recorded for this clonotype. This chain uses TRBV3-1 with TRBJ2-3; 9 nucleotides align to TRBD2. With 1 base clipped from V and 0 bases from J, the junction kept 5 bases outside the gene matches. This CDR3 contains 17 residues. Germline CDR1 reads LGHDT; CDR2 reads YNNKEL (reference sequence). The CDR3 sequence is CASSQVKRGASTDTQYF. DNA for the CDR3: TGTGCCAGCAGCCAAGTTAAGCGGGGGGCTAGCACAGATACGCAGTATTTT.

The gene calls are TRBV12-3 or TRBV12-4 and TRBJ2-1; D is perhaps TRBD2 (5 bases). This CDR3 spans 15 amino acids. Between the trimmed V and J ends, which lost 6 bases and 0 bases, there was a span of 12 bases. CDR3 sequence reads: CASRPRESSYNEQFF. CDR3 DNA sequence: TGTGCCAGCAGGCCTCGGGAAAGCTCCTACAATGAGCAGTTCTTC.

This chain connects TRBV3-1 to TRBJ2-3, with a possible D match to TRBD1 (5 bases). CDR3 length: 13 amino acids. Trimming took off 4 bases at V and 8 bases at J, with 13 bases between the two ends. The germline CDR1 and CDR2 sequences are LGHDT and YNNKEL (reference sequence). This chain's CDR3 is CASSRLGQGTQYF. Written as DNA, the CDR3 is TGTGCCAGCAGCCGACTCGGTCAGGGTACGCAGTATTTT.

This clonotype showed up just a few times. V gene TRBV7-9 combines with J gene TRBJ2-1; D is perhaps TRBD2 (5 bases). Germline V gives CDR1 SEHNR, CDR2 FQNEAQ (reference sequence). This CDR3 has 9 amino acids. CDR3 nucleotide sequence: TGTAGTAGCGCTAGCGAGCAGTTCTTC. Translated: CSSASEQFF.

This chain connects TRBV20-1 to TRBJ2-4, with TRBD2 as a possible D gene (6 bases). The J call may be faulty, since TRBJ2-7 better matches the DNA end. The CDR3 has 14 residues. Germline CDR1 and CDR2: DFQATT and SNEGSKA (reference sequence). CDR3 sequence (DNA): TGCAGTGCTAGAGATCCACGTTGGGGGGACGAGCAGTACTTC. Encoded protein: CSARDPRWGDEQYF.

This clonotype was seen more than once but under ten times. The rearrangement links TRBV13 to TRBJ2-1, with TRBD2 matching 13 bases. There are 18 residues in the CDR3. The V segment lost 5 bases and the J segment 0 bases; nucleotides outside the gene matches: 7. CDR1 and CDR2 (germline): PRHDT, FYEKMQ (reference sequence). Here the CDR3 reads CASSPGLAGALSYNEQFF. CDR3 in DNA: TGTGCCAGCAGCCCCGGACTAGCGGGAGCGCTCTCCTACAATGAGCAGTTCTTC.

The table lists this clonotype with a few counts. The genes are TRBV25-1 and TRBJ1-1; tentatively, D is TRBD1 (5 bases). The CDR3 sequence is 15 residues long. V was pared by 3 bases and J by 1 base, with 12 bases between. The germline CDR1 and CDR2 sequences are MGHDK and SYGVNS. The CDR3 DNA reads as TGTGCCAGCAGTGATTCCTGGGGACCGAACACTGAAGCTTTCTTT. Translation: CASSDSWGPNTEAFF. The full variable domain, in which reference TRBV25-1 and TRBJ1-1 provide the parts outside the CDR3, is EADIYQTPRYLVIGTGKKITLECSQTMGHDKMYWYQQDPGMELHLIHYSYGVNSTEKGDLSSESTVSRIRTEHFPLTLESARPSHTSQYLCASSDSWGPNTEAFFGQGTRLTVV.

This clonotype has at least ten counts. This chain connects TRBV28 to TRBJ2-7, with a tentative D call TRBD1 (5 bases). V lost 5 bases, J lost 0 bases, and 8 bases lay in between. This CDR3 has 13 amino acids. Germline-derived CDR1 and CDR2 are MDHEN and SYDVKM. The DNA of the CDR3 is TGTGCCAGCAGTGCCGGACACTCCTACGAGCAGTACTTC. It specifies CASSAGHSYEQYF.

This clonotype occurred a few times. CDR3 DNA sequence: TGTGCCAGCAGCCAAGGGGCCTCTGGGGCCAACGTCCTGACTTTC. Translated, it gives CASSQGASGANVLTF. V and J are TRBV4-2 and TRBJ2-6; D not resolved. The CDR3 extends over 15 amino acids. CDR1 and CDR2 (germline): LGHNA, YNFKEQ. Trimming removed 1 base at V and 0 bases at J, with 4 bases between.

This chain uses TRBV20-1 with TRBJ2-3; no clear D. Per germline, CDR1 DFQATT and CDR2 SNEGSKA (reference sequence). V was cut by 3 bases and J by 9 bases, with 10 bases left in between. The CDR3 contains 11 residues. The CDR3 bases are TGCAGTGCTAGTTTTAGCCTAACGCAGTATTTT. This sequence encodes CSASFSLTQYF.

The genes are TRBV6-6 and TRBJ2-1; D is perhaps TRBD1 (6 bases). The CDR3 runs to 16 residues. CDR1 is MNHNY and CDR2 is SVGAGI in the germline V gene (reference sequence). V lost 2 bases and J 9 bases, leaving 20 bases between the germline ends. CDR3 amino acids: CASSYPAGARDAEQFF. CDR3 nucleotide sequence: TGTGCCAGCAGTTACCCAGCAGGGGCGAGGGATGCTGAGCAGTTCTTC.

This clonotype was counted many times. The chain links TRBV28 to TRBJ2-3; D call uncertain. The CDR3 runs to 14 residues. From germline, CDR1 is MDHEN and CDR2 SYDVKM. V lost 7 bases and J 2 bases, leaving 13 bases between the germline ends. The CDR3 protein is CASTLGRLTDTQYF. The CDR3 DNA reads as TGTGCCAGCACCCTCGGGCGGCTCACAGATACGCAGTATTTT. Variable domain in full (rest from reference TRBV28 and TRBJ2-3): DVKVTQSSRYLVKRTGEKVFLECVQDMDHENMFWYRQDPGLGLRLIYFSYDVKMKEKGDIPEGYSVSREKKERFSLILESASTNQTSMYLCASTLGRLTDTQYFGPGTRLTVL.

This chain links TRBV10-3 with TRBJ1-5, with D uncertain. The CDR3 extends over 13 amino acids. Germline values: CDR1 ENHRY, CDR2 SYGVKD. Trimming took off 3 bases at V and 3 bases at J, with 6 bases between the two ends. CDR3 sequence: CAISDPDNQPQHF. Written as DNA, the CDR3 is TGTGCCATCAGTGACCCCGACAATCAGCCCCAGCATTTT.

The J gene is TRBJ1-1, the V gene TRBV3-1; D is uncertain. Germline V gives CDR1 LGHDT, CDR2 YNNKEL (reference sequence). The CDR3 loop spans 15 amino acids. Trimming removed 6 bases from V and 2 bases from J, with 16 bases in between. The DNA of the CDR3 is TGTGCCAGCAGACATACCAGGCCCGCCAACACTGAAGCTTTCTTT. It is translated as CASRHTRPANTEAFF.

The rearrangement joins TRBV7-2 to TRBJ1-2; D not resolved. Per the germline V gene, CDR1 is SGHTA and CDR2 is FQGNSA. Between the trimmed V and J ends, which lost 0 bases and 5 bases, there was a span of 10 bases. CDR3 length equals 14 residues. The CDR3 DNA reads TGTGCCAGCAGCTTAGCGACCGCCCGTTATGGCTACACCTTC. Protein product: CASSLATARYGYTF.

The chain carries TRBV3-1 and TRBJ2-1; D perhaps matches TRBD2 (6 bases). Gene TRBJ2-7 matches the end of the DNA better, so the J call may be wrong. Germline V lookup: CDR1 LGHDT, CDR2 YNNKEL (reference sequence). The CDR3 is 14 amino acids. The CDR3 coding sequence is TGTGCCAGCAGCCCCCTCCCGGACTACAATGAGCAGTACTTC. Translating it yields CASSPLPDYNEQYF.